This T cell receptor beta chain was sequenced in a study of T-cell memory formation after mild COVID-19. TCRdb called the 5' RACE reads again in MiXCR, with one record for every CDR3 protein. Among 410,000 or so distinct CDR3 sequences listed, less than 25% were seen once. V dropped 6 bases and J dropped 2 bases, with 11 bases sitting between them. The CDR3 is 13 amino acids. Germline CDR1 MNHEY, CDR2 SMNVEV (reference sequence). This clonotype showed up just a few times. Sequencing was carried out using PBMCs or a T cell subset sorted from them (not recorded which). The chain employs TRBV27 and TRBJ2-7; D perhaps matches TRBD1 (5 bases). The clonotype was recovered from an adult woman who had mild COVID-19 (a few samples of this study predate the infection). Cell type and time point are not known. The CDR3 region is CASSPQGPYEQYF. CDR3 DNA: TGTGCCAGCAGCCCTCAGGGTCCCTACGAGCAGTACTTC.